A selection of T cell receptor beta chains follows, all from one sample in a study of identical twins. TCRdb reprocessed the 5' RACE reads via MiXCR and lists one record per CDR3 protein. The data contain 450,000 or so distinct CDR3 sequences, 12% to 15% of them singletons. These records were also assigned to another study, of yellow fever vaccine responses in identical twins.

Sequencing input: CD4+ T cells sorted from blood. These TCRs come from a woman between 18 and 29 years old in good health. CDR3s include the opening cysteine and the closing phenylalanine or tryptophan. Fields, in order: V gene, D gene, clone size, J gene, CDR3 DNA, CDR3 protein. A D gene is named only where the DNA matches it firmly. Not every row has a clone size; where given, it reads once, few, many or a size class.

>TRBV2|NA|NA|TRBJ2-7
TGTGCCAGCAGTCTTACCGGGACACCCTTGGGGTACTTC
CASSLTGTPLGYF
>TRBV18|NA|NA|TRBJ2-3
TGTGCCAGCTCACCTTCCCCCTCAGGGACCGATACGCAGTATTTT
CASSPSPSGTDTQYF
>TRBV11-2|TRBD2|NA|TRBJ2-5
TGTGCCAGCAGCTTAGGGACTAGCGGGGGGGGGTTCCAAGAGACCCAGTACTTC
CASSLGTSGGGFQETQYF
>TRBV4-2|TRBD2|few|TRBJ2-7
TGTGCCAGCAGCCAAGCTGAGACTAGCGGGGGGACCTACGAGCAGTACTTC
CASSQAETSGGTYEQYF
>TRBV4-3|NA|many|TRBJ2-3
TGCGCCAGCAGCCAAGAAATCGTACGCTGGGGCACAGATACGCAGTATTTT
CASSQEIVRWGTDTQYF
>TRBV7-2|TRBD2|many|TRBJ2-2
TGTGCCAGCAGCCGCGAACTAGCGGGAGCCGGGGAGCTGTTTTTT
CASSRELAGAGELFF
>TRBV5-1|NA|few|TRBJ2-7
TGCGCCAGCAGCATCGGACAGCCCTACGAGCAGTACTTC
CASSIGQPYEQYF
>TRBV5-6|NA|NA|TRBJ2-2
TGTGCCAGCAGCTTGGAGGGACGGACCACCGGGGAGCTGTTTTTT
CASSLEGRTTGELFF
>TRBV6-2/TRBV6-3|NA|NA|TRBJ1-2
TGTGCCAGCACCTACTCCCCCAGGGGTTTAGGCTACACCTTC
CASTYSPRGLGYTF
>TRBV7-9|NA|NA|TRBJ2-1
TGTGCCAGCAGCTTAGGGACTCCGAGCTCCTACAATGAGCAGTTCTTC
CASSLGTPSSYNEQFF
>TRBV3-1|NA|few|TRBJ2-5
TGTGCCAGCAGCCCCTCCCGTGGATTAGAGACCCAGTACTTC
CASSPSRGLETQYF
>TRBV14|TRBD2|few|TRBJ2-1
TGTGCCAGCAGCCGCGAGCGGGGGGGACCCTACAATGAGCAGTTCTTC
CASSRERGGPYNEQFF
>TRBV7-2|NA|NA|TRBJ2-5
TGTGCCAGCAGCTCTCTGGGGGGATTACCCCAAGAGACCCAGTACTTC
CASSSLGGLPQETQYF
>TRBV6-5|TRBD2|NA|TRBJ2-3
TGTGCCAGCAGTTACTCGGTCGGGGGGGTGAGAGATACGCAGTATTTT
CASSYSVGGVRDTQYF
>TRBV3-1|TRBD1|NA|TRBJ1-2
TGTGCCGGCAGACGACAGGGACAAAATGGCTACACCTTC
CAGRRQGQNGYTF
>TRBV6-1|TRBD2|NA|TRBJ2-3
TGTGCCAGCAACGGGGGGGCCGTTTTGATAGATACGCAGTATTTT
CASNGGAVLIDTQYF
>TRBV11-2|NA|NA|TRBJ2-7
TGTGCCAGCAGCTTAGCCCCGGGGGGCGAATACGAGCAGTACTTC
CASSLAPGGEYEQYF
>TRBV29-1|NA|few|TRBJ2-3
TGCAGCATACACGCTCCAGGACCGGCGCCAGATACGCAGTATTTT
CSIHAPGPAPDTQYF
>TRBV14|NA|NA|TRBJ2-7
TGTGCCAGCAGCCAAGCTAACCGGGGAGGCTACGAGCAGTACTTC
CASSQANRGGYEQYF
>TRBV7-9|TRBD1|NA|TRBJ2-7
TGTGCCAGCACCAATGGACAGGGAAGGTACGAGCAGTACTTC
CASTNGQGRYEQYF
>TRBV7-2|NA|NA|TRBJ2-7
TGTGCCAGCAGAGGGGTAACTAGCTCCTACGAGCAGTACTTC
CASRGVTSSYEQYF
>TRBV7-2|TRBD2|NA|TRBJ2-2
TGTGCCAGCAGCTTAGCGGGTACTAGCGGGGTTAACACCGGGGAGCTGTTTTTT
CASSLAGTSGVNTGELFF
>TRBV7-3|TRBD2|NA|TRBJ2-1
TGTGCCAGCAGCTTAGGAGTAGCGGGGGGGTTGAGTGAGCAGTTCTTC
CASSLGVAGGLSEQFF
>TRBV5-1|TRBD1|NA|TRBJ1-5
TGCGCCAGCAGCTTCCAGGGGGCTGGTCAGCCCCAGCATTTT
CASSFQGAGQPQHF